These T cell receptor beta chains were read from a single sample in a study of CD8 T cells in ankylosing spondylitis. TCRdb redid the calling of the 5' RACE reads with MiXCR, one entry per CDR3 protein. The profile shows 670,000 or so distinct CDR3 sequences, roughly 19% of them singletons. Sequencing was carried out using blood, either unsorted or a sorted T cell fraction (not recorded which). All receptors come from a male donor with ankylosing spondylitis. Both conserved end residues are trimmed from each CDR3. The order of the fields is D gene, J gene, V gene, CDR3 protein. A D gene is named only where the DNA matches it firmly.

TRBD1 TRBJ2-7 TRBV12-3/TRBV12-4 ASSYGDRTYEQY
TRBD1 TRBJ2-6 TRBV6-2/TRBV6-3 ASSLRTPGTASGANVLT
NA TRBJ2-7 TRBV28 ASSFDIRGTKIL
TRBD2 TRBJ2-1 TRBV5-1 ASSAGTRYGEQF
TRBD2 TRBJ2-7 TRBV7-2 ASSFQTSGAYEQY
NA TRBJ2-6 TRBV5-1 ASSRGNSGANVLT
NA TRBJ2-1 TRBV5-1 ASSLDVRNNEQF
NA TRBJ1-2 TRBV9 ASSVAIGVTGNYGYT
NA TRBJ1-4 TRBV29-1 SVLDTEKLF
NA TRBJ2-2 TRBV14 ASSQFGGELF
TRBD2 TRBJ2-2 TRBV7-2 ASSLIAGGGAGELF
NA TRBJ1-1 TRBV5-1 ASSLAATVNTEAF
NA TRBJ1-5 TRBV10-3 AISESGGLDQPQH
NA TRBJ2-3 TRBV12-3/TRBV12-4 ASSPTGPGDTQY
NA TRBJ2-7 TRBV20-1 SARDWQGESYEQY
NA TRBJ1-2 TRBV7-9 ASSLAQPDYGYT
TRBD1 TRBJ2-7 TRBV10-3 AISEGQGNQYEQY
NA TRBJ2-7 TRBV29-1 SVEENSYEQY
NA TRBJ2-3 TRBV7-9 ASRPSPLGADTQY
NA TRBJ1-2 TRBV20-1 SASLRGRANYGYT
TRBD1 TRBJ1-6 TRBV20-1 SARAGQYNSPLH
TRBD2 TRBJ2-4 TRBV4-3 ASSPRLAGGPWENIQY
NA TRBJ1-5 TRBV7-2 ASSSGGGGSNQPQH
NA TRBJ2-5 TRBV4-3 ASSHRFGGGGETQY
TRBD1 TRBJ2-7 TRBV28 ASSADRVREQY
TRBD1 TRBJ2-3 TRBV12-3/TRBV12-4 ASSQQGAITDTQY
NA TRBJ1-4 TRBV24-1 ATSDLRTNRDRRMEEKLF
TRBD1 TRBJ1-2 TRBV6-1 ASRRTGEGNGYT
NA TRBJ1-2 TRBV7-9 ASSLGDRGGYGYT
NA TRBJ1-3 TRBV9 ASSAWDQGVSGNTIY
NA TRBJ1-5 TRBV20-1 SARDRGFSQPQH
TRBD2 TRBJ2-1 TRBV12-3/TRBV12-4 ASRAGTTSFNEQF
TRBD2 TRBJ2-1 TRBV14 ASSHSGSVYNEQF
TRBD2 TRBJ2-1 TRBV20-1 SALPSGRAYNEQF
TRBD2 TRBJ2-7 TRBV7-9 ASSAGTSGSLSYEQY
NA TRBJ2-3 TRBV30 AWRVGGTTDTQY